A selection of T cell receptor beta chains follows, all from one sample in a study of cytomegalovirus exposure and HLA in healthy donors. Clones were read by immunoSEQ multiplex PCR, and TCRdb kept only the in-frame ones, dropping some. Seen here are roughly 150,000 clones, 85% to 90% observed once, and the top ten hold about 9.3%. The source material was PBMCs. Source of these receptors: a young woman in good health and CMV-seropositive. Both conserved end residues are part of each CDR3. D genes are given only for firm matches. Some rows have no size entry. The others give once, few or many, or a class for an expanded clone.

d_call	v_call	clone_size	j_call	cdr3_aa	cdr3_nt
TRBD1	TRBV30	NA	TRBJ1-5	CAWSVPPDRGVQPQHF	TGTGCCTGGAGTGTCCCTCCGGACAGGGGAGTACAGCCCCAGCATTTT
NA	TRBV28	NA	TRBJ1-5	CASNRQNNQPQHF	TGTGCCAGCAATAGACAAAACAATCAGCCCCAGCATTTT
NA	TRBV28	NA	TRBJ2-7	CASTKHGYEQYF	TGTGCCAGTACAAAACACGGGTACGAGCAGTACTTC
TRBD2	TRBV14	NA	TRBJ2-1	CASSSSGRGRVHEQFF	TGTGCCAGCAGCTCTAGCGGGAGGGGACGGGTCCATGAGCAGTTCTTC
TRBD2	TRBV9	NA	TRBJ2-5	CASSQPGLAGETQYF	TGTGCCAGCAGCCAGCCGGGACTAGCGGGAGAGACCCAGTACTTC
NA	TRBV11-2	NA	TRBJ2-7	CASSGRDSHYYEQYF	TGTGCCAGCAGCGGTCGGGACTCCCATTACTACGAGCAGTACTTC
TRBD2	TRBV19	NA	TRBJ2-1	CASSIVGLAGTYNEQFF	TGTGCCAGTAGTATAGTCGGACTAGCGGGGACCTACAATGAGCAGTTCTTC
NA	TRBV11-2	NA	TRBJ2-1	CASSLDASANNEQFF	TGTGCCAGCAGCTTAGATGCTAGCGCGAACAATGAGCAGTTCTTC
NA	TRBV28	NA	TRBJ2-7	CAVKREYEQYF	TGTGCCGTCAAAAGGGAGTACGAGCAGTACTTC
NA	TRBV7-3	few	TRBJ2-7	CASSLNRASGQYF	TGTGCCAGCAGCTTAAATAGGGCAAGCGGGCAGTACTTC
TRBD1	TRBV11-3	NA	TRBJ1-1	CASSPGGYTEAFF	TGTGCCAGCAGCCCAGGGGGATACACTGAAGCTTTCTTT
NA	TRBV6-5	NA	TRBJ2-6	CASSYSDSSGANVLTF	TGTGCCAGCAGTTACTCTGACAGCTCTGGGGCCAACGTCCTGACTTTC
NA	TRBV4-2	NA	TRBJ1-5	CASSQGRLAPGQPQHF	TGTGCCAGCAGCCAAGGAAGATTGGCCCCCGGGCAGCCCCAGCATTTT
NA	TRBV4-3	NA	TRBJ1-5	CASSQDAGYQPQHF	TGCGCCAGCAGCCAAGATGCCGGGTATCAGCCCCAGCATTTT
NA	TRBV19	NA	TRBJ2-3	CASSLSADTQYF	TGTGCCAGTAGTCTGAGTGCAGATACGCAGTATTTT
NA	TRBV10-3	NA	TRBJ2-7	CAIRAESYEQYF	TGTGCCATCAGAGCGGAGTCCTACGAGCAGTACTTC
TRBD2	TRBV5-6	NA	TRBJ2-4	CASSQSGVAKNIQYF	TGTGCCAGCAGCCAAAGCGGGGTAGCCAAAAACATTCAGTACTTC
NA	TRBV4-1	NA	TRBJ2-1	CASSQGDYNEQFF	TGCGCCAGCAGCCAAGGAGATTACAATGAGCAGTTCTTC
NA	TRBV5-1	NA	TRBJ1-2	CASTPTPEARHGYTF	TGCGCCAGCACCCCCACCCCCGAGGCCCGGCATGGCTACACCTTC
TRBD2	TRBV11-2	NA	TRBJ2-3	CASSLSGSLTDTQYF	TGTGCCAGCAGCTTAAGCGGGAGCCTCACGGATACGCAGTATTTT
TRBD2	TRBV2	NA	TRBJ2-5	CASRLSGSPKETQYF	TGTGCCAGCCGCCTGAGCGGGAGCCCGAAAGAGACCCAGTACTTC
NA	TRBV7-9	NA	TRBJ1-1	CASSNPKTGTEAFF	TGTGCCAGCAGCAATCCGAAGACAGGCACTGAAGCTTTCTTT
NA	TRBV2	NA	TRBJ1-5	CASSVIGGLNQPQHF	TGTGCCAGCAGTGTAATAGGCGGGCTAAATCAGCCCCAGCATTTT
TRBD1	TRBV29-1	NA	TRBJ1-2	CSVEGTGGLGYTF	TGCAGCGTCGAGGGGACAGGGGGCCTTGGCTACACCTTC
TRBD2	TRBV7-8	NA	TRBJ2-3	CASSSGGLAGVYGDTQYF	TGTGCCAGCAGCTCGGGGGGACTAGCGGGAGTCTACGGAGATACGCAGTATTTT
TRBD1	TRBV5-1	NA	TRBJ1-1	CASTGQGIFMNTEAFF	TGCGCCAGCACGGGACAGGGGATTTTCATGAACACTGAAGCTTTCTTT